The source of this TCR beta chain is a study of T cells in Graves' hyperthyroidism and ophthalmopathy. General study findings and limits: Through a model of 13 V-J features, ophthalmopathy was separated from stable hyperthyroidism. Blood shared most expanded thyroid clonotypes above 0.001.

TCR beta CDR3 regions were amplified from RNA transcripts. During a first-round RT-PCR of the TCR CDR3, the HTBI primer set was used. In TCRdb, the multiplex PCR reads were re-called with MiXCR into one record per CDR3 protein. Here the sample spans about half a million distinct CDR3 sequences, less than 25% being singletons. This clonotype has more than one count but fewer than ten. Its antigen is unidentified. The CDR3 runs to 13 residues. Per germline, CDR1 SGHRS and CDR2 YFSETQ. V was clipped by 2 bases and J by 6 bases, with 8 bases between them. The sample was blood. The chain uses TRBV5-1 and TRBJ2-2; D is perhaps TRBD2 (5 bases). The sequence was obtained from a man younger than 35 with Graves' hyperthyroidism. The CDR3 DNA sequence: TGCGCCAGCAGCTTTGAGGGTCCCGGGGAGCTGTTTTTT. It yields the protein CASSFEGPGELFF.